This TCR beta chain was recorded in a study of lymphopenia after photon versus proton radiotherapy (dated by TCRdb to between 2018 and 2020). Study-wide context: The immunological effects of photon versus proton radiation therapy were compared in patients with gastrointestinal tumors who developed high-grade lymphopenia. The goal of the study was to describe how the two radiation modalities differ in their effects on the immune system. A cohort of about 20 patients with gastrointestinal tumors who received either photon or proton therapy and subsequently developed lymphopenia was included.

Overall results and qualifications from the work: After the lymphocyte count nadir, photon-treated repertoires showed oligoclonal expansion, especially of CD8+ Temra cells, which drove the drop in diversity. The authors looked at the survival association only in patients who died, and they framed better survival with proton therapy as a possibility rather than a demonstrated result. During treatment, patients who received photon therapy lost naive T cells and TCR diversity and gained effector/memory populations, whereas patients who received proton therapy remained relatively stable. Across the cohort, an inverse correlation was found between a larger post-nadir drop in TCR diversity and overall survival time among patients who died.

As concerns this clone: The antigen it recognizes is unknown. No much larger clone exists at a distance of one base, and base qualities are not known.

The library was prepared using the immunoSEQ multiplex PCR assay. Alongside multiparametric flow cytometry, deep sequencing of rearranged TCR beta loci was used to profile the T cell repertoires. Here the immuneACCESS table is served through TCRdb, limited to in-frame sequences with V and J called. Missing clones are a known gap in these copies; in checked studies unresolved V genes cover under half, and the rest lacks a known reason. This sample gives about 18,000 clones in total; 84% of them show up just once. Jointly, the top ten make up 20% to 25% of the sample. According to the germline V gene, CDR1 reads SNHLY and CDR2 reads FYNNEI. Counted from cysteine to phenylalanine, this CDR3 has 16 amino acids. This entry keeps only the CDR3 DNA: 48 bases, framed from base 1. V is reduced by 5 bases and J by 0 bases, leaving a spacing of 11 bases between them.

The rearrangement combines TRBV2 with TRBJ1-6, with the D segment identity uncertain. This material consisted of peripheral blood, taken from a patient treated with proton-based radiotherapy. This TCR derives from a man between 65 and 85 years old with pancreatic cancer. The nucleotides read TGTGCCAGCAGTCTCGTCGGAAGCTCCTATAATTCACCCCTCCACTTT. This codes for CASSLVGSSYNSPLHF.